The 5 T cell receptor beta chains below all came from one sample that was sequenced in a study of CD8+CD57+ T cells in acquired aplastic anemia (dated by TCRdb to between 2017 and 2018). Reads for this sample came from an Illumina HiSeq 2000. TCR beta VDJ combination and CDR3 sequence profiling used genomic DNA as the template. TCRdb cleaned the public reads at Q25 with fastp, built clones with MiXCR and kept in-frame beta chains. Under each unique CDR3 protein, matching rows form one entry showing the most common genes and DNA. The sample data list hundreds of thousands of distinct CDR3 sequences, and about three fifths of these were observed just once. The ten largest account for 1% to 1.5% of the sample. Flow cytometry had shown CD8+CD57+ cell expansion in the patients selected for sequencing. Input material: sorted CD4+, CD8+, or CD8+CD57+ T cells (not recorded which) from PBMCs. Source of these receptors: a human donor with aplastic anemia.

This rearrangement joins TRBV19 to TRBJ1-1, with 9 bases that match TRBD1. Trimming cost V 7 bases and J 2 bases; bases outside gene matches: 5. The V gene's germline CDR1 is LNHDA and CDR2 SQIVND (reference sequence). CDR3 size: 14 residues. The CDR3 region has the DNA TGTGCCAGTATGGACAGGGGCCGCAACACTGAAGCTTTCTTT. Amino acid sequence: CASMDRGRNTEAFF.

This clonotype was picked up many times. This chain connects TRBV4-1 to TRBJ2-2; D is undetermined. Germline lookup yields CDR1 MGHRA and CDR2 YSYEKL. The CDR3 loop spans 14 amino acids. The V end lost 1 base, the J end lost 6 bases, and 9 bases lay between the germline ends. DNA for the CDR3: TGCGCCAGCAGCCAAGGACAACGGGCCGGGGAGCTGTTTTTT. This sequence encodes CASSQGQRAGELFF.

The chain uses TRBV7-9 and TRBJ2-6; D remains ambiguous. This CDR3 region has 16 residues. Trimming took off 4 bases at V and 0 bases at J, with 10 bases between the two ends. Per the germline V gene, CDR1 is SEHNR and CDR2 is FQNEAQ (reference sequence). In nucleotides, the CDR3 is TGTGCCAGCAGCTCGAACCTGTGCTCTGGGGCCAACGTCCTGACTTTC. As protein: CASSSNLCSGANVLTF.

This clonotype was recorded a few times. The CDR3 region has the DNA TGTGCCAGCGTACACAGGGGGCAGAACGAGCAGTACTTC. This sequence encodes CASVHRGQNEQYF. The chain joins TRBV2 to TRBJ2-7, with 9 bases lining up with TRBD1. Germline V gene sequence: CDR1 SNHLY, CDR2 FYNNEI. The CDR3 is 13 residues long. Losses at the gene ends were 8 bases for V and 5 bases for J; bases not matched to a gene: 7.

This chain uses TRBV24-1 with TRBJ2-3, with 14 bases matching TRBD2. The CDR3 spans 16 residues. Germline V lookup: CDR1 KGHDR, CDR2 SFDVKD. The trim removed 4 bases at V and 7 bases at J, leaving 6 bases unmatched. In DNA form, the CDR3 reads TGTGCCACCAGTGACCGGACTAGCGGGGGGCCAAATACGCAGTATTTT. It encodes CATSDRTSGGPNTQYF.